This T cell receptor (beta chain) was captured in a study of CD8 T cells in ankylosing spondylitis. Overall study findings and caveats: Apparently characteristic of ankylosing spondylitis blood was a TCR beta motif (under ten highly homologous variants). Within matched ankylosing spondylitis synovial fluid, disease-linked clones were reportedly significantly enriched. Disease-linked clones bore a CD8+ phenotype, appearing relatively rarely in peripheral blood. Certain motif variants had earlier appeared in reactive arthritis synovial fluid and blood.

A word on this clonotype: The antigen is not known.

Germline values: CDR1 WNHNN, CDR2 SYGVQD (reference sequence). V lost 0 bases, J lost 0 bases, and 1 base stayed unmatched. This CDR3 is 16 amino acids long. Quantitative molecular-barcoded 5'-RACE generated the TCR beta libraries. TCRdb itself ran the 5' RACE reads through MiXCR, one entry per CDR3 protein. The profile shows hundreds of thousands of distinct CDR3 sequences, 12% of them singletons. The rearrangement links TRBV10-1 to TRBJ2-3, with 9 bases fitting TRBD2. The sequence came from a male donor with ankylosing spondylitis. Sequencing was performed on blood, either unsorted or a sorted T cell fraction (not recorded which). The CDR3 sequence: CASSESLAGSTDTQYF. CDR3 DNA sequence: TGCGCCAGCAGTGAGTCTCTAGCGGGAAGCACAGATACGCAGTATTTT.